This T cell receptor beta chain was sequenced for a study of T cells in Graves' hyperthyroidism and ophthalmopathy. In its sample, this clonotype was seen many times. Uncontrolled infection, other autoimmune disease, pregnancy and lactation each barred patients from inclusion. The authors took PBMCs from 8.5 to 10 ml fresh peripheral blood. Trimming shortened V by 3 bases and J by 1 base, and 16 bases separated the two germline ends. The CDR3 loop spans 16 amino acids. The germline gives CDR1 MNHNS, CDR2 SASEGT. The source material, RNA transcripts, was used to amplify TCR beta CDR3 regions. Using the HTBI primer set, a first-round RT-PCR was run on the TCR CDR3. TCRdb passed the multiplex PCR reads through MiXCR, listing each CDR3 protein once. This table holds about 560,000 distinct CDR3 sequences, approximately 15% found once.

This clonotype originated in a woman aged 18-29 years with Graves' hyperthyroidism. This chain uses TRBV6-1 with TRBJ2-7, with a tentative D call TRBD2 (6 bases). What was sequenced was blood. In DNA, the CDR3 is TGTGCCAGCAGTGAGGTCCCGGGGGTCGGTTCCTACGAGCAGTACTTC. Protein: CASSEVPGVGSYEQYF.